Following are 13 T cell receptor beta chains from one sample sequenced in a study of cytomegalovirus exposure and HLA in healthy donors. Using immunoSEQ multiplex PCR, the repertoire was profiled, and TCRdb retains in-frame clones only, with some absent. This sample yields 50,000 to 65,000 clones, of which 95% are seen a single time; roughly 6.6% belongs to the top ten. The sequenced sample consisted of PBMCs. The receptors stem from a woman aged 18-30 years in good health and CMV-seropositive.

This CDR3 reads CASSPRVGDGYTF. The CDR3 DNA sequence: TGTGCCAGCAGCCCCCGGGTGGGTGATGGCTACACCTTC. This chain connects TRBV9 to TRBJ1-2; D ambiguous. Germline lookup yields CDR1 SGDLS and CDR2 YYNGEE. V shed 4 bases and J shed 6 bases, with 13 bases lying between them. This CDR3 comprises 13 residues.

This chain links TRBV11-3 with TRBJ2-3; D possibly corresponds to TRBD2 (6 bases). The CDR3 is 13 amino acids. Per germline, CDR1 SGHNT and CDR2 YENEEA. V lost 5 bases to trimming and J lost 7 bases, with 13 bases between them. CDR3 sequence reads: CASSPRDFHTQYF. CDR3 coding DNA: TGTGCCAGCAGCCCCCGGGACTTCCATACGCAGTATTTT.

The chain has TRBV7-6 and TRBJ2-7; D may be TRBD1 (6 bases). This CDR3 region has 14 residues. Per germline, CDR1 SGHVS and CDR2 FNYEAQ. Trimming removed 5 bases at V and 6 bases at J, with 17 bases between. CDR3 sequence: CASSPGAPPVEQYF. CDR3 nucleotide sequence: TGTGCCAGCAGCCCAGGGGCCCCCCCAGTCGAGCAGTACTTC.

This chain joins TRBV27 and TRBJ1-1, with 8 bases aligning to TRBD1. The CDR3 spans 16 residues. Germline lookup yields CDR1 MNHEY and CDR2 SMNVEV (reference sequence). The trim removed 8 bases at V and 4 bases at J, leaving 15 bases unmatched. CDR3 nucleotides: TGTGCCAGCTCCCCGACTGACAGGGGTCGCCTCACTGAAGCTTTCTTT. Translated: CASSPTDRGRLTEAFF.

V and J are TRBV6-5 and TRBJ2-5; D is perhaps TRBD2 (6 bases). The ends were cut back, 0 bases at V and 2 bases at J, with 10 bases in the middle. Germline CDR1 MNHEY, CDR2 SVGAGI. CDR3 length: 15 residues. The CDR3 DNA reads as TGTGCCAGCAGTTACTCGGGGGGACCTCAAGAGACCCAGTACTTC. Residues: CASSYSGGPQETQYF.

This CDR3 is CASSSTGAGETQYF. CDR3 sequence (DNA): TGTGCCAGCAGCTCTACAGGGGCGGGGGAGACCCAGTACTTC. The rearrangement joins TRBV7-3 to TRBJ2-5, with D perhaps matching TRBD1 (7 bases). Germline assignment: CDR1 SGHTA and CDR2 FQGTGA. Trimming pared 4 bases from V and 5 bases from J, leaving 14 bases between. CDR3 size: 14 residues.

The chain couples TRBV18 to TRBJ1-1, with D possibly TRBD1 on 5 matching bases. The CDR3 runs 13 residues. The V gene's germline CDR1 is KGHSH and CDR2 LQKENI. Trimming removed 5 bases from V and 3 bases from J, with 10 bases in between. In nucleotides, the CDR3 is TGTGCCAGCTCATCCGACAGCGACACTGAAGCTTTCTTT. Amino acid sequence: CASSSDSDTEAFF.

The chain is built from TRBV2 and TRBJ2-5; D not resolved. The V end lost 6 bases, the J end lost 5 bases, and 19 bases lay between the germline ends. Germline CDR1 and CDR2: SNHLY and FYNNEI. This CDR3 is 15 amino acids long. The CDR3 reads CASSIDGGSLETQYF. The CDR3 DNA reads TGTGCCAGCAGCATTGATGGCGGCTCCTTGGAGACCCAGTACTTC.

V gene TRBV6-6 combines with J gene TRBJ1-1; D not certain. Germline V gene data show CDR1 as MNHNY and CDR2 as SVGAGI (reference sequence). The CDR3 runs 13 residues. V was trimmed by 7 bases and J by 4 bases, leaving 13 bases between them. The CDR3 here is CASTHSSSTEAFF. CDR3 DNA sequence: TGTGCCAGCACACACAGCTCCTCCACTGAAGCTTTCTTT.

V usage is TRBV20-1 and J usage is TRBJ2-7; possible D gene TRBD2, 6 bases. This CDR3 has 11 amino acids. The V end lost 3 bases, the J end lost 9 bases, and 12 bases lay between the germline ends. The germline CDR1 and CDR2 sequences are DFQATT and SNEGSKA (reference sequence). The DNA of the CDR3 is TGCAGTGCTAGTAGCGGAGTTGGGCAGTACTTC. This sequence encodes CSASSGVGQYF.

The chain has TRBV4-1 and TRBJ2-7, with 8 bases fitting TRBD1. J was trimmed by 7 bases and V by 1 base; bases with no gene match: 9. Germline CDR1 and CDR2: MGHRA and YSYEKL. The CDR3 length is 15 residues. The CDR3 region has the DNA TGCGCCAGCAGCCAAGCAACAGGGGGGTCTCGGGAGCAGTACTTC. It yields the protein CASSQATGGSREQYF.

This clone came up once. The CDR3 is CASSISSTNEKLFF. The CDR3 nucleotides are TGTGCCAGTAGTATTAGTTCAACTAATGAAAAACTGTTTTTT. The rearrangement uses TRBV19 and TRBJ1-4, with D uncertain. The CDR3 has 14 residues. The V gene lost 3 bases and the J gene lost 0 bases, with 5 bases spanning the gap. Germline V gene lookup returns CDR1 LNHDA and CDR2 SQIVND (reference sequence).

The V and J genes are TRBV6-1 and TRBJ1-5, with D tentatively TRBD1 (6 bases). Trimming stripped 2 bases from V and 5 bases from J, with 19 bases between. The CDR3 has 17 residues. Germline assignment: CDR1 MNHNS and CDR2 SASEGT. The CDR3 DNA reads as TGTGCCAGCAGTGAATTGGGGGGGGCAGGCCGCGATCAGCCCCAGCATTTT. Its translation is CASSELGGAGRDQPQHF.